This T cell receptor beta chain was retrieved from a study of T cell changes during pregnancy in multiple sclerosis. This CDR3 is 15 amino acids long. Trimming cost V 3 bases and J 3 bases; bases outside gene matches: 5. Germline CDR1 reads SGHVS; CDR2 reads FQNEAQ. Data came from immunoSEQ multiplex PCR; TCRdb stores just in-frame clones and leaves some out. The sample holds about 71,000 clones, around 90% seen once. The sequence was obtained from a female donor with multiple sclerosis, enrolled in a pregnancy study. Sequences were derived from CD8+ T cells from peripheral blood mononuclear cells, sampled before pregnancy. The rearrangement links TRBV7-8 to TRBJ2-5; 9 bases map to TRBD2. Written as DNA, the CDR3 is TGTGCCAGCAGCTTGTTGCGGGGGGGGGAAGAGACCCAGTACTTC. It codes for CASSLLRGGEETQYF.